These 19 T cell receptor beta chains originate from one sample sequenced in a study of vaccination effects on CD4 cells after COVID-19. Investigators separated out CD4+ T cells once around 10 days of culture had passed. No antigens are known for them. TCRdb's copy holds only in-frame clones and misses some; the assay was immunoSEQ multiplex PCR. The sample contains about 64,000 clones, about 72% of which appear only once. The sample here was CD4+ T cells from PBMCs cultured without peptide, taken before COVID-19 vaccination. The receptors originated from a human donor who had a prior SARS-CoV-2 infection.

This clone was observed a few times. CDR3 DNA: TGTGCCACAGCTAGCGGGGAAGAGACCGGGGAGCTGTTTTTT. This gives the protein CATASGEETGELFF. The V call is TRBV10-3, the J call TRBJ2-2; 9 bases map to TRBD2. Losses at the gene ends were 10 bases for V and 5 bases for J; bases not matched to a gene: 8. This CDR3 has 14 amino acids. Per germline, CDR1 ENHRY and CDR2 SYGVKD.

This clone was seen at least ten times. The V call is TRBV7-8, the J call TRBJ2-7, with D possibly called TRBD1 or TRBD2 (5 bases each). This CDR3 has 15 residues. V lost 4 bases, J lost 2 bases, and 15 bases lay in between. Germline lookup yields CDR1 SGHVS and CDR2 FQNEAQ. The CDR3 sequence: CASSSPGRRTYEQYF. Here the CDR3 DNA reads TGTGCCAGCAGCTCACCGGGACGGCGGACCTACGAGCAGTACTTC.

This clone was detected once. The chain carries TRBV30 and TRBJ2-2; 15 nucleotides agree with TRBD2. Germline loops: CDR1 GTSNPN, CDR2 SVGIG (reference sequence). The CDR3 spans 17 residues. The V segment lost 3 bases and the J segment 3 bases; nucleotides outside the gene matches: 5. The CDR3 bases are TGTGCCTGGAGGGGGACTAGCGGGGGGCTGTACACCGGGGAGCTGTTTTTT. It encodes CAWRGTSGGLYTGELFF.

This sequence joins TRBV6-2 or TRBV6-3 and TRBJ1-2; D is uncertain. The length of the CDR3 is 14 residues. The V end was cut by 2 bases, the J end by 4 bases, with 11 bases between. Germline V CDR1 and CDR2: MNHEY, SVGEGT. CDR3: CASSYGRMGYGYTF. The CDR3 nucleotides are TGTGCCAGCAGTTACGGCAGGATGGGCTATGGCTACACCTTC.

V is TRBV7-9 and J is TRBJ1-2, with D unclear. The CDR3 has 15 residues. V lost 5 bases to trimming and J lost 7 bases, with 20 bases between them. Germline V CDR1 and CDR2: SEHNR, FQNEAQ (reference sequence). This CDR3 is CASSPRADAPRGYTF. CDR3 coding DNA: TGTGCCAGCAGCCCCCGCGCAGACGCCCCCCGTGGCTACACCTTC.

The chain joins TRBV30 to TRBJ1-2, with D maybe TRBD1 (5 bases). The germline gives CDR1 GTSNPN, CDR2 SVGIG (reference sequence). This CDR3 has 15 amino acids. V lost 3 bases and J 4 bases, leaving 18 bases between the germline ends. DNA of the CDR3: TGTGCCTGGAGGTTTGGTGGGGGGGGACTCTATGGCTACACCTTC. Its translation is CAWRFGGGGLYGYTF.

This chain connects TRBV5-1 to TRBJ2-7, with TRBD2 identical over 7 bases. V shed 3 bases, J shed 2 bases, and the junction held 5 bases outside the gene matches. The CDR3 length is 14 residues. Germline assignment: CDR1 SGHRS and CDR2 YFSETQ. CDR3 in DNA: TGCGCCAGCAGCTCCACAAGCGGGGCCTACGAGCAGTACTTC. Protein product: CASSSTSGAYEQYF.

V usage is TRBV5-6 and J usage is TRBJ1-2; TRBD1 agrees at 7 bases. Germline V gene sequence: CDR1 SGHDT, CDR2 YYEEEE. CDR3 length: 15 amino acids. After removal of 1 base from V and 1 base from J, the junction contained 4 bases not matched to a gene. The DNA of the CDR3 is TGTGCCAGCAGCTTGTGGGCAGGGGGTAACTATGGCTACACCTTC. Amino acid sequence: CASSLWAGGNYGYTF.

This chain connects TRBV7-6 to TRBJ2-5; D uncertain. Germline CDR1 is SGHVS and CDR2 is FNYEAQ. Trimming shortened V by 5 bases and J by 1 base, and 5 bases separated the two germline ends. This CDR3 region has 12 residues. The chain's CDR3 is CASSLRQETQYF. CDR3 sequence (DNA): TGTGCCAGCAGCCTCCGCCAAGAGACCCAGTACTTC.

The CDR3 loop reads CASSQIAGGPYEQYF. CDR3 DNA: TGTGCCAGCTCACAGATAGCGGGGGGGCCCTACGAGCAGTACTTC. The chain combines TRBV18 with TRBJ2-7, with 11 bases identical to TRBD2. CDR1 is KGHSH, CDR2 LQKENI, per germline. The CDR3 has 15 residues. V trimming: 4 bases; J trimming: 2 bases; junction bases outside the gene matches: 4.

This rearrangement joins TRBV11-3 to TRBJ2-1, with 7 nucleotides matching TRBD1. CDR3 length: 16 amino acids. Germline V lookup: CDR1 SGHNT, CDR2 YENEEA. Trimming cost V 5 bases and J 4 bases; bases outside gene matches: 11. The CDR3 DNA sequence: TGTGCCAGCAGCCCAACAGGGGAGCGACTGTACAATGAGCAGTTCTTC. Protein sequence: CASSPTGERLYNEQFF.

The chain uses TRBV5-1 and TRBJ2-3; D perhaps matches TRBD1 (6 bases). This CDR3 is built from 14 residues. Trimming took off 2 bases at V and 6 bases at J, with 13 bases between the two ends. Germline CDR1 and CDR2: SGHRS and YFSETQ. CDR3 amino acids: CASSFWSGDDTQYF. The CDR3 DNA reads TGCGCCAGCAGCTTCTGGTCAGGGGACGATACGCAGTATTTT.

The chain joins TRBV30 to TRBJ1-5; a possible D gene is TRBD1 (6 bases). V was trimmed by 2 bases and J by 3 bases, leaving 8 bases between them. The CDR3 totals 13 residues. Per germline, CDR1 GTSNPN and CDR2 SVGIG (reference sequence). CDR3 in DNA: TGTGCCTGGAGTCGGACAGACAATCAGCCCCAGCATTTT. Residues: CAWSRTDNQPQHF. The full variable domain, completed using reference TRBV30 and TRBJ1-5, is SQTIHQWPATLVQPVGSPLSLECTVEGTSNPNLYWYRQAAGRGLQLLFYSVGIGQISSEVPQNLSASRPQDRQFILSSKKLLLSDSGFYLCAWSRTDNQPQHFGDGTRLSIL.

The V call is TRBV18, the J call TRBJ1-2; 7 positions match TRBD1. The CDR3 length is 15 residues. The germline gives CDR1 KGHSH, CDR2 LQKENI. V shed 3 bases and J 9 bases; nucleotides not matched to a gene: 13. This CDR3 reads CASSPRAGGPGSYTF. Here the CDR3 DNA reads TGTGCCAGCTCACCCCGCGCAGGGGGACCCGGAAGCTACACCTTC.

This sequence joins TRBV6-2 or TRBV6-3 and TRBJ2-3; no clear D. Trimming took 6 bases from V and 0 from J, leaving 28 bases between them. The CDR3 is 20 amino acids. The germline V gene has CDR1 MNHEY and CDR2 SVGEGT. The CDR3 loop reads CASSAFAQNIPITSTDTQYF. The CDR3 bases are TGTGCCAGCAGCGCTTTCGCACAGAATATACCTATAACTAGCACAGATACGCAGTATTTT.

The J gene is TRBJ2-1, the V gene TRBV7-9; TRBD2 matches at 8 bases. CDR1 and CDR2 (germline): SEHNR, FQNEAQ (reference sequence). V dropped 0 bases and J dropped 0; count of bases not matched to a gene: 1. CDR3 length equals 16 residues. CDR3 bases: TGTGCCAGCAGCTTAGCGAGCGGGAGCTCCTACAATGAGCAGTTCTTC. Translating it yields CASSLASGSSYNEQFF.

The chain carries TRBV27 and TRBJ2-3; TRBD2 matches 9 bases. Germline lookup yields CDR1 MNHEY and CDR2 SMNVEV (reference sequence). V gave up 6 bases and J gave up 0 bases; unmatched junction bases: 7. The CDR3 has 16 amino acids. The CDR3 reads CASSRATSGSTDTQYF. CDR3 DNA: TGTGCCAGCAGCCGCGCGACTAGCGGTAGCACAGATACGCAGTATTTT.

CDR3 sequence (DNA): TGTGCCAGCAGTTACTACGGGGTTACGGATACGCAGTATTTT. Protein product: CASSYYGVTDTQYF. The rearrangement joins TRBV6-5 to TRBJ2-3; tentative D call: TRBD2 (5 bases). This CDR3 comprises 14 residues. Between the trimmed V and J ends, which lost 1 base and 6 bases, there was a span of 11 bases. Per the germline V gene, CDR1 is MNHEY and CDR2 is SVGAGI.

The DNA for the CDR3 is TGTGCCAGCAGCCCCGACACCTCCGGGGTTTACACAGATACGCAGTATTTT. This translates into CASSPDTSGVYTDTQYF. The V gene is TRBV7-2, the J gene TRBJ2-3; possibly TRBD2 for D (5 bases). Germline V gene lookup returns CDR1 SGHTA and CDR2 FQGNSA. The CDR3 totals 17 residues. Deletions cut 5 bases from V and 2 bases from J, with 20 bases between.